The TCR beta chain under discussion was sequenced for a study of OX40 agonist ivuxolimab in advanced cancers. Study conclusions and caveats: Expanded clones were, on average, more numerous in CD8+ T cells than in CD4+. At doses 0.1 to 3.0 mg/kg, CD4+ and CD8+ clones expanded.

Sequencing was performed with immunoSEQ multiplex PCR; in TCRdb, only in-frame clones are kept and a portion is missing. The repertoire has tens of thousands of clones, about 89% of them found once; the top ten carry 13% to 15%. There are 16 residues in the CDR3. V lost 3 bases and J lost 1; bases outside the gene matches: 5. Germline assignment: CDR1 SGHRS and CDR2 YFSETQ. Autoimmune disease history or systemic immunosuppression was exclusionary. As regards this clone: The antigen remains unidentified.

The chain employs TRBV5-1 and TRBJ2-3; 10 positions match TRBD2. The receptor was isolated from an adult with an advanced solid tumor such as melanoma, head and neck, liver or kidney cancer. Sequenced material: CD4+ or CD8+ T cells sorted from blood, taken in a trial of the OX40 agonist ivuxolimab. The CDR3 is CASSSSLAGGTDTQYF. CDR3 sequence (DNA): TGCGCCAGCAGCTCCTCCCTAGCGGGGGGCACAGATACGCAGTATTTT.